One sample yielded the 15 T cell receptor beta chains listed below, sequenced in a study of T cell responses to AZD1222 COVID-19 vaccine. Profiling relied on immunoSEQ multiplex PCR, and the TCRdb table lists in-frame clones only, not all of them. The sample carries tens of thousands of clones, about nine tenths recorded once. The material sequenced was peripheral blood, taken 28 days after the second AZD1222 dose. The receptors were sampled from an adult who received the AZD1222 COVID-19 vaccine.

This chain links TRBV9 with TRBJ1-5; 7 bases agree with TRBD1. The J segment lost 7 bases and the V segment lost 3 bases, leaving 7 bases of the junction unmatched. Looked up from germline, CDR1 is SGDLS and CDR2 is YYNGEE. The CDR3 sequence is 14 residues long. The CDR3: CASSGDSGEQPQHF. The CDR3 DNA sequence: TGTGCCAGCAGCGGGGACAGCGGGGAACAGCCCCAGCATTTT.

J is TRBJ1-5 and V is TRBV4-2; TRBD1 is a possible D gene (5 bases). The V gene's germline CDR1 is LGHNA and CDR2 YNFKEQ. Trimming stripped 0 bases from V and 2 bases from J, with 11 bases between. The CDR3 runs 16 residues. The CDR3 spells CASSQDPGVGNQPQHF. As DNA, the CDR3 is TGTGCCAGCAGCCAAGATCCGGGGGTCGGCAATCAGCCCCAGCATTTT.

This chain connects TRBV5-1 to TRBJ2-1; no clear D gene. Trimming stripped 7 bases from V and 5 bases from J, with 16 bases between. The CDR3 sequence is 14 residues long. CDR1 and CDR2 from the germline V gene are SGHRS and YFSETQ. The DNA of the CDR3 is TGCGCCAGCCTAAGGTCCAGCCCAAACAATGAGCAGTTCTTC. As protein: CASLRSSPNNEQFF.

The V call is TRBV5-1, the J call TRBJ2-7; D remains ambiguous. The CDR3 extends over 15 amino acids. Germline loops: CDR1 SGHRS, CDR2 YFSETQ. V lost 1 base to trimming and J lost 2 bases, with 13 bases between them. In nucleotides, the CDR3 is TGCGCCAGCAGCTTGTTAGTAGGGCAGGCCTACGAGCAGTACTTC. Amino acids: CASSLLVGQAYEQYF.

The CDR3 protein is CASSPDRLDEKLFF. The CDR3 nucleotides read TGTGCCAGCAGCCCGGACAGGCTCGATGAAAAACTGTTTTTT. The chain carries TRBV7-9 and TRBJ1-4, with 7 bases identical to TRBD1. CDR3 size: 14 residues. Germline V gene data show CDR1 as SEHNR and CDR2 as FQNEAQ (reference sequence). The V gene end was trimmed by 5 bases and the J gene end by 6 bases; junction bases not matched to a gene: 6.

The rearrangement links TRBV11-2 to TRBJ2-1; 7 bases are shared with TRBD1. This CDR3 comprises 16 residues. The ends lost 5 bases at V and 2 bases at J; junction bases unmatched: 9. Germline V gene lookup returns CDR1 SGHAT and CDR2 FQNNGV. This CDR3 reads CASSHLRDRTYNEQFF. CDR3 nucleotide sequence: TGTGCCAGCAGCCACCTCCGGGACAGAACCTACAATGAGCAGTTCTTC.

The rearrangement joins TRBV24-1 to TRBJ2-2; 9 nucleotides align to TRBD2. This CDR3 region has 17 residues. The trim removed 5 bases at V and 6 bases at J, leaving 12 bases unmatched. Germline lookup yields CDR1 KGHDR and CDR2 SFDVKD. The CDR3 DNA follows: TGTGCCACCAGTGCAGTAGCGGGAGAAAGGAGGCCCGGGGAGCTGTTTTTT. It encodes CATSAVAGERRPGELFF.

The J gene is TRBJ2-1, the V gene TRBV5-6, with 7 bases that match TRBD2. The V segment lost 6 bases and the J segment 8 bases; nucleotides outside the gene matches: 17. CDR1 and CDR2 (germline): SGHDT, YYEEEE. The CDR3 runs 16 residues. CDR3 sequence: CASKAFQRDALDEQFF. CDR3 nucleotides: TGTGCCAGCAAAGCCTTCCAGCGGGACGCGCTGGATGAGCAGTTCTTC.

The J gene is TRBJ2-7, the V gene TRBV10-3; D assignment may be TRBD1 or TRBD2 (5 bases each). Trimming cost V 6 bases and J 3 bases, with 9 bases left between them. The CDR3 is made up of 12 amino acids. Germline CDR1 ENHRY, CDR2 SYGVKD. DNA for the CDR3: TGTGCCATCAGCCGGGACGGCTACGAGCAGTACTTC. Translating it yields CAISRDGYEQYF.

V is TRBV19 and J is TRBJ1-4, with 8 bases aligning to TRBD1. Trimming at V came to 4 bases and at J to 10 bases, leaving 11 bases not matched to a gene. This CDR3 has 15 residues. CDR1 LNHDA and CDR2 SQIVND come from the germline V gene (reference sequence). CDR3 sequence reads: CASSTGQGKLGKLFF. In nucleotides, the CDR3 is TGTGCCAGTAGTACCGGACAGGGTAAATTGGGAAAACTGTTTTTT.

CDR3 residues: CAWSVAGGNTEAFF. CDR3 bases: TGTGCCTGGAGTGTAGCAGGGGGCAACACTGAAGCTTTCTTT. The chain recombines TRBV30 with TRBJ1-1, with TRBD1 matching 8 bases. J was trimmed by 2 bases and V by 0 bases; bases with no gene match: 2. From germline, CDR1 is GTSNPN and CDR2 SVGIG (reference sequence). The CDR3 is made up of 14 amino acids. Looking up the rest from reference TRBV30 and TRBJ1-1 gives the full variable domain: SQTIHQWPATLVQPVGSPLSLECTVEGTSNPNLYWYRQAAGRGLQLLFYSVGIGQISSEVPQNLSASRPQDRQFILSSKKLLLSDSGFYLCAWSVAGGNTEAFFGQGTRLTVV.

The rearrangement links TRBV6-4 to TRBJ2-1, with TRBD2 identical over 11 bases. After removal of 8 bases from V and 5 bases from J, the junction contained 8 bases not matched to a gene. The CDR3 totals 15 residues. The germline V gene encodes CDR1 MRHNA and CDR2 SNTAGT. CDR3 region: CASSQTSGDHNEQFF. CDR3 bases: TGTGCCAGCTCCCAGACTAGCGGGGACCACAATGAGCAGTTCTTC.

The J gene is TRBJ2-7, the V gene TRBV11-2; 7 bases agree with TRBD1. CDR3 length: 15 amino acids. Germline assignment: CDR1 SGHAT and CDR2 FQNNGV. The trim removed 5 bases at V and 6 bases at J, leaving 13 bases unmatched. The CDR3 sequence is CASSPPDRPGGEQYF. The CDR3 DNA is TGTGCCAGCAGCCCCCCGGACAGGCCGGGTGGCGAGCAGTACTTC.

The J gene is TRBJ1-2, the V gene TRBV9; 8 nucleotides match TRBD1. This CDR3 has 15 amino acids. Trimming cost V 2 bases and J 8 bases; bases outside gene matches: 11. The germline CDR1 and CDR2 sequences are SGDLS and YYNGEE. CDR3 amino acids: CASSVTGDPSRGYTF. The DNA for the CDR3 is TGTGCCAGCAGCGTGACAGGGGACCCCTCGCGGGGCTACACCTTC.

The chain employs TRBV27 and TRBJ2-3; a possible D gene is TRBD2 (6 bases). Germline V gene lookup returns CDR1 MNHEY and CDR2 SMNVEV (reference sequence). The CDR3 totals 17 residues. Deletions cut 2 bases from V and 1 base from J, with 16 bases between. The CDR3 nucleotides are TGTGCCAGCAGTTTAATTTACGCCCCTAGCGGCACAGATACGCAGTATTTT. This codes for CASSLIYAPSGTDTQYF.